This record concerns one T cell receptor (beta chain) sequence. A few counts support this clone. Its antigen is currently not known. No much larger clonotype is one base removed from it; base qualities were not supplied. This specimen belongs to a study of siplizumab effects on memory and regulatory T cells (dated by TCRdb to between 2018 and 2021). Broadly, across the study: The effect of the anti-CD2 antibody siplizumab on alloreactive T-cell subsets was examined in allogeneic mixed lymphocyte reactions constructed from human PBMCs. What the study reported, not specific to this receptor: No functional confirmation was obtained for the suppressive function of proliferating Tregs from siplizumab cultures. Sequences below about 10^-5 frequency were poorly captured, so only a minor fraction of alloreactive clones could be mapped to unstimulated subsets. Roughly 75-97% of proliferating CD4+ or CD8+ clones could not be assigned a naive or memory phenotype. The cumulative frequency of alloreactive sequences that could be traced back to unstimulated CD4+ memory T cells was significantly reduced by siplizumab. In reactions with siplizumab, an average of approximately 69% of mappable alloreactive CD4+ clones were Treg-derived, compared with around 30% in control reactions. Greater diversity appeared to be present in unstimulated naive T cells than in memory T cells, and a substantial contribution to the alloresponse seemed to be made by naive cells.

V loses 5 bases of germline sequence and J loses 8 bases, and the interval between the two ends is 9 bases. Reading from cysteine to phenylalanine, the CDR3 counts 11 amino acids. The retained sequence is limited to the CDR3, 33 bases, with the frame set at the first base. Reading the germline V gene gives CDR1 SGHVS and CDR2 FQNEAQ. Sorted unstimulated T cells and proliferating T cells recovered from mixed lymphocyte reactions were subjected to TCRbeta CDR3 sequencing. Fresh whole blood from over eight HLA-typed healthy donors served as the source for isolating PBMCs. To map where alloreactive clones came from, unstimulated CD4+ non-regulatory T cells were FACS-sorted. The library was produced with the immunoSEQ multiplex PCR assay. The deep sequencing platform assayed about 10^5 TCR templates per sample. Genomic DNA extracted from sorted T cells was used for TCRbeta CDR3 sequencing. In the source study's methods: The R programming language was used for clonal analysis of TCRbeta CDR3 data. Alloreactive CD4+ and CD8+ clones were identified by comparing unstimulated samples to CFSE-low samples taken after the reaction. By matching sequences to the repertoires of sorted unstimulated Treg and non-Treg cells, each alloreactive CD4+ clone was assigned a regulatory or non-regulatory origin. TCRdb mirrors the immuneACCESS table, restricted to in-frame sequences. Some clones are absent from its copies; in checked studies, under half trace to an unresolved V gene, and the reason for the others is unknown. V and J calls and clone size are copied from that table; D and trimming were computed from the DNA. Recorded for this sample are some 110,000 clones; 90% to 95% of them occurred a single time. Roughly 1.8% of the sample is taken by the ten largest.

The sequencing sample was made of non-Treg CD4+ T cells sorted from blood. The cell subset or site label corresponds to: FACS-sorted unstimulated CD4+ non-regulatory T cells. The clonotype comes from a human donor in good health. The sequence is built from TRBV7-8 and TRBJ1-2, with the D segment identity uncertain. The CDR3 protein is CASSDPEGYTF. The nucleotides are TGTGCCAGCAGCGACCCGGAAGGCTACACCTTC.